This T cell receptor (beta chain) was profiled in a study of T cell repertoires in cytomegalovirus infection. Concerning this clonotype: Its antigen is unknown.

Trimming stripped 6 bases from V and 3 bases from J, with 12 bases between. CDR3 size: 14 residues. Germline loops: CDR1 MDHEN, CDR2 SYDVKM. TCRdb independently ran MiXCR on the reads; one entry per CDR3 protein. The table shows fewer than 1,000,000 distinct CDR3 sequences, with roughly 30% occurring only once. The receptor comes from a human donor in good health (CMV status not recorded). Some clones in this sample may be carry-over from other donors' samples. Source: cultured CD8+ T cells from PBMCs, taken from culture after CMV antigen stimulation. The rearrangement links TRBV28 to TRBJ1-5; tentatively, D is TRBD1 (6 bases). The CDR3 region has the DNA TGTGCCAGCAGCCCAGGGGCGAACAATCAGCCCCAGCATTTT. This gives the protein CASSPGANNQPQHF.